This T cell receptor beta chain was obtained from a study of shared clonotypes between healthy human individuals. Sequencing was performed with immunoSEQ multiplex PCR; in TCRdb, only in-frame clones are kept and a portion is missing. This sample has 980,000 or so clones, with more than 75% found just once. Germline-derived CDR1 and CDR2 are LNHDA and SQIVND (reference sequence). Trimming removed 1 base from V and 7 bases from J; junction bases left unmatched: 0. This CDR3 is built from 12 residues. The sequence derives from a man between 18 and 35 years old in good health. The sequencing input was memory CD4+ T cells sorted from blood. Subset given: CD45RA-negative fraction. This chain uses TRBV19 with TRBJ1-1; 7 bases line up with TRBD1. As DNA, the CDR3 is TGTGCCAGTAGTATAGGGGACAGTGAAGCTTTCTTT. Its protein product is CASSIGDSEAFF.